These 15 T cell receptor beta chains were all obtained from the same sample, sequenced in a study of beta chain features in type 1 diabetes. The whole isolated RNA underwent reverse transcription, so sequencing captured expressed TCRB transcripts. Here immunoSEQ multiplex PCR was the method, and the copy in TCRdb shows in-frame clones only, minus some. The sample contains about 350,000 clones, 15% to 20% of which appear only once. Input material: naive CD4+ T cells from blood. The receptors shown here come from a woman aged 18-35 years in good health.

The table lists this clone with a few counts. The chain joins TRBV29-1 to TRBJ1-1, with 7 bases matching TRBD1. The J segment lost 0 bases and the V segment lost 6 bases, leaving 7 bases of the junction unmatched. The CDR3 covers 14 residues. CDR1 and CDR2 from the germline V gene are SQVTM and ANQGSEA. This CDR3 is CSVRTGPMNTEAFF. DNA for the CDR3: TGCAGCGTCCGGACAGGCCCAATGAACACTGAAGCTTTCTTT.

V and J are TRBV5-1 and TRBJ1-1; D gene ambiguous. The CDR3 spans 15 residues. Looked up from germline, CDR1 is SGHRS and CDR2 is YFSETQ. With 3 bases removed from V and 3 bases from J, the gap between germline ends came to 15 bases. CDR3 nucleotide sequence: TGCGCCAGCAGCTCCTCGACTGGCGTGGACACTGAAGCTTTCTTT. It encodes CASSSSTGVDTEAFF.

The rearrangement links TRBV7-2 to TRBJ2-7; a weak D match, TRBD2 (6 bases). The germline V gene has CDR1 SGHTA and CDR2 FQGNSA. V shed 3 bases and J shed 3 bases, with 15 bases lying between them. This CDR3 is 15 amino acids long. CDR3 amino acids: CASSFVGTGGYEQYF. Written as DNA, the CDR3 is TGTGCCAGCAGCTTTGTCGGGACTGGAGGCTACGAGCAGTACTTC.

This clone was counted between two and nine times. This chain uses TRBV11-2 with TRBJ2-5, with 9 bases aligning to TRBD1. The J segment lost 4 bases and the V segment lost 5 bases, leaving 5 bases of the junction unmatched. The CDR3 is 14 amino acids. From germline, CDR1 is SGHAT and CDR2 FQNNGV. In DNA form, the CDR3 reads TGTGCCAGCAGCATACAGGGGGCTGGAGAGACCCAGTACTTC. It codes for CASSIQGAGETQYF.

This rearrangement joins TRBV7-3 to TRBJ2-3, with 12 bases identical to TRBD1. The CDR3 runs to 17 residues. V lost 2 bases to trimming and J lost 5 bases; unmatched junction nucleotides: 8. Germline values: CDR1 SGHTA, CDR2 FQGTGA. The CDR3 is CASSLSPGQGAVDTQYF. The CDR3 nucleotides are TGTGCCAGCAGCTTATCGCCGGGACAGGGGGCGGTAGATACGCAGTATTTT. The full variable domain, its missing parts supplied by reference TRBV7-3 and TRBJ2-3, is GAGVSQTPSNKVTEKGKYVELRCDPISGHTALYWYRQSLGQGPEFLIYFQGTGAADDSGLPNDRFFAVRPEGSVSTLKIQRTERGDSAVYLCASSLSPGQGAVDTQYFGPGTRLTVL.

The chain combines TRBV5-4 with TRBJ2-1; D unclear. Trimming pared 0 bases from V and 0 bases from J, leaving 7 bases between. The CDR3 length is 15 residues. Germline assignment: CDR1 SGHNT and CDR2 YYREEE (reference sequence). The CDR3: CASSLDFSSYNEQFF. The DNA of the CDR3 is TGTGCCAGCAGCTTGGATTTTAGCTCCTACAATGAGCAGTTCTTC.

This clone was found a few times. The chain has TRBV7-2 and TRBJ1-2, with 7 bases fitting TRBD1. J was trimmed by 2 bases and V by 5 bases; bases with no gene match: 2. The CDR3 is 13 amino acids. The V gene's germline CDR1 is SGHTA and CDR2 FQGNSA. CDR3 DNA: TGTGCCAGCAGCCGGACAGGAAACTATGGCTACACCTTC. As protein: CASSRTGNYGYTF.

This chain connects TRBV18 to TRBJ2-7; D ambiguous. The germline V gene has CDR1 KGHSH and CDR2 LQKENI. This CDR3 has 14 residues. Trimming stripped 0 bases from V and 1 base from J, with 7 bases between. This CDR3 is CASSPPSQSYEQYF. The CDR3 DNA sequence: TGTGCCAGCTCACCACCTTCACAGTCCTACGAGCAGTACTTC.

This sequence joins TRBV9 and TRBJ2-2; D ambiguous. Germline loops: CDR1 SGDLS, CDR2 YYNGEE. This CDR3 is built from 14 residues. V dropped 0 bases and J dropped 4 bases, with 7 bases sitting between them. CDR3 amino acids: CASSVGEATGELFF. CDR3 in DNA: TGTGCCAGCAGCGTAGGCGAGGCCACCGGGGAGCTGTTTTTT.

The table lists this clone with a few counts. The chain couples TRBV30 to TRBJ1-5, with 8 bases fitting TRBD1. The CDR3 covers 13 residues. With 4 bases clipped from V and 4 bases from J, the junction kept 3 bases outside the gene matches. Germline CDR1 is GTSNPN and CDR2 is SVGIG (reference sequence). CDR3 in DNA: TGTGCCTGGACGGGACAGGAGAATCAGCCCCAGCATTTT. It is translated as CAWTGQENQPQHF. Filled out from reference TRBV30 and TRBJ1-5, the complete variable domain reads SQTIHQWPATLVQPVGSPLSLECTVEGTSNPNLYWYRQAAGRGLQLLFYSVGIGQISSEVPQNLSASRPQDRQFILSSKKLLLSDSGFYLCAWTGQENQPQHFGDGTRLSIL.

The chain links TRBV28 to TRBJ1-2; D gene unclear. CDR3 length: 11 amino acids. Germline V CDR1 and CDR2: MDHEN, SYDVKM. Trimming cost V 5 bases and J 6 bases, with 7 bases left between them. The CDR3 protein is CASSLSDGYTF. The CDR3 DNA follows: TGTGCCAGCAGTCTTTCGGATGGCTACACCTTC.

This clone was recorded a few times. The rearrangement uses TRBV29-1 and TRBJ1-5; 7 bases are shared with TRBD1. V shed 7 bases and J 4 bases; nucleotides not matched to a gene: 4. The CDR3 is made up of 12 amino acids. From germline, CDR1 is SQVTM and CDR2 ANQGSEA. CDR3 nucleotide sequence: TGCAGCGCGGGGGACAGAAATCAGCCCCAGCATTTT. It specifies CSAGDRNQPQHF.

V is TRBV29-1 and J is TRBJ1-1; maybe TRBD1 (6 bases). Germline V CDR1 and CDR2: SQVTM, ANQGSEA. The CDR3 is made up of 13 amino acids. V dropped 6 bases and J dropped 3 bases, with 14 bases sitting between them. The CDR3 nucleotides are TGCAGCGTGCAGGGGAACAGGGACACTGAAGCTTTCTTT. This encodes CSVQGNRDTEAFF.

CDR3 bases: TGCGCCAGCAGCTTCATGACAGGGCAGTATGGCTACACCTTC. This translates into CASSFMTGQYGYTF. The gene calls are TRBV5-1 and TRBJ1-2; 7 bases are shared with TRBD1. The CDR3 has 14 residues. CDR1 is SGHRS, CDR2 YFSETQ, per germline. Trimming took 2 bases from V and 5 from J; bases not matched to a gene: 6.

The chain uses TRBV30 and TRBJ2-7; weak D call: TRBD1 (7 bases). The V and J ends lost 7 bases and 6 bases respectively, with 13 bases between them. The germline gives CDR1 GTSNPN, CDR2 SVGIG (reference sequence). This CDR3 comprises 11 residues. CDR3 DNA sequence: TGTGCCTTAGACAGGGACTCCGAGCAGTACTTC. It translates to CALDRDSEQYF.